Listed here is a single T cell receptor (beta chain). No antigen is known for it. This sample is part of a study of OX40 agonist ivuxolimab in advanced cancers. Overall study: While on treatment, patients had intravenous ivuxolimab at 0.01 to 10 mg/kg every 2 weeks.

Overall study results and limits: The investigators did not determine what antigen specificity the expanded peripheral T cells had. At 0.1 to 3.0 mg/kg, clonal expansion of CD4+ and CD8+ blood T cells had occurred by week 6.

Repertoires were generated with immunoSEQ multiplex PCR, while TCRdb's copy carries only in-frame clones and drops some. This table holds fewer than 25,000 clones, approximately 83% found once. From germline, CDR1 is SEHNR and CDR2 FQNEAQ (reference sequence). Trimming pared 5 bases from V and 6 bases from J, leaving 10 bases between. This CDR3 comprises 12 residues. Baseline was the first blood sampling point, followed by cycle 4 day 1 and cycle 7 day 1. Specimen: CD4+ or CD8+ T cells sorted from blood, collected in a trial of the OX40 agonist ivuxolimab. This sequence originates from an adult with an advanced solid tumor such as melanoma, head and neck, liver or kidney cancer. The chain carries TRBV7-9 and TRBJ1-1; D ambiguous. The CDR3: CASSPGRAEAFF. CDR3 nucleotides: TGTGCCAGCAGCCCCGGGCGGGCTGAAGCTTTCTTT. The variable domain in full, completed from reference TRBV7-9 and TRBJ1-1, reads DTGVSQNPRHKITKRGQNVTFRCDPISEHNRLYWYRQTLGQGPEFLTYFQNEAQLEKSRLLSDRFSAERPKGSFSTLEIQRTEQGDSAMYLCASSPGRAEAFFGQGTRLTVV.